This TCR beta chain was sequenced for a study of T cell clonality in common variable immunodeficiency. General observations from the study: CVID subjects shared fewer TCRbeta clones than healthy controls did.

Notes on this clone: The antigen remains unidentified. The observed sequence ends 3 residues before the CDR3 terminus, with the missing tail filled in from the germline J gene.

The CDR3 is 14 amino acids. The V end was cut by 6 bases, the J end by 5 bases, with 16 bases between. Germline V gene sequence: CDR1 SEHNR, CDR2 FQNEAQ (reference sequence). Profiled with immunoSEQ multiplex PCR; TCRdb holds only in-frame clones, not every one. The sample presents under 45,000 clones, none singletons. The sequence came from a person aged 18 to 70 in good health. The rearrangement joins TRBV7-9 to TRBJ2-5; weak D call: TRBD2 (5 bases). Material: peripheral blood mononuclear cells. Incomplete CDR3 DNA: TGTGCCAGCAGGCAAGCGGAGACCAGGGAGACC. The encoded protein is CASRQAETRET. The complete CDR3 sequence is CASRQAETRETQYF.